The T cell receptor (beta chain) described here comes from a study of cytomegalovirus exposure and HLA in healthy donors. Trimming stripped 10 bases from V and 0 bases from J, with 8 bases between. CDR1 is MNHNS and CDR2 is SASEGT in the germline V gene. The CDR3 is 12 residues long. The PCR contained 60 Vbeta and 13 Jbeta primers. TCRdb's copy holds only in-frame clones and misses some; the assay was immunoSEQ multiplex PCR. The data show 35,000 to 50,000 clones, and the top ten clones hold about 8%. The sample taken for sequencing was PBMCs. This TCR was recovered from a male donor in good health and CMV-seronegative. The chain uses TRBV6-1 and TRBJ2-3, with a weak D call TRBD2 (6 bases). The CDR3 sequence is CAIRESTDTQYF. The CDR3 DNA reads TGTGCCATCCGGGAGAGCACAGATACGCAGTATTTT.